A selection of T cell receptor beta chains follows, all from one sample in a study of cytomegalovirus exposure and HLA in healthy donors. Method: immunoSEQ multiplex PCR; TCRdb's copy keeps in-frame clones and lacks some. The sample consists of about 200,000 clones, roughly 68% of them appearing once. The sequenced material came from PBMCs. These receptors originate from a man in his forties in good health and CMV-seropositive. CDR3s include the opening cysteine and the closing phenylalanine or tryptophan. Fields, in order: D gene, J gene, V gene, clone size, CDR3 protein, CDR3 DNA. D genes are given only for firm matches. Size is stated for part of the rows, as once, few or many counts, or as a class when the clone is expanded.

d_call: TRBD1
j_call: TRBJ2-7
v_call: TRBV6-5
clone_size: .
cdr3_aa: CASSPRGPATYEQYF
cdr3_nt: TGTGCCAGCAGTCCGAGGGGGCCGGCAACCTACGAGCAGTACTTC

d_call: TRBD1
j_call: TRBJ2-1
v_call: TRBV11-3
clone_size: .
cdr3_aa: CASSAPGQGSEQFF
cdr3_nt: TGTGCCAGCAGCGCCCCGGGACAGGGAAGTGAGCAGTTCTTC

d_call: .
j_call: TRBJ1-1
v_call: TRBV27
clone_size: once
cdr3_aa: CASSSTGGQNKAFF
cdr3_nt: TGTGCCAGCAGCTCAACGGGGGGCCAGAACAAAGCTTTCTTT

d_call: .
j_call: TRBJ2-1
v_call: TRBV6-6
clone_size: .
cdr3_aa: CASSSEGSSYNEQFF
cdr3_nt: TGTGCCAGCAGTTCGGAGGGCTCTTCCTACAATGAGCAGTTCTTC

d_call: .
j_call: TRBJ1-1
v_call: TRBV6-6
clone_size: .
cdr3_aa: CASAAVANTEAFF
cdr3_nt: TGTGCCAGCGCCGCAGTCGCGAACACTGAAGCTTTCTTT

d_call: .
j_call: TRBJ1-1
v_call: TRBV10-3
clone_size: .
cdr3_aa: CAINRSTEAFF
cdr3_nt: TGTGCCATCAATAGGAGCACTGAAGCTTTCTTT

d_call: .
j_call: TRBJ2-3
v_call: TRBV9
clone_size: .
cdr3_aa: CASSVPKRGGTAPDTQYF
cdr3_nt: TGTGCCAGCAGCGTACCAAAACGAGGAGGGACAGCCCCAGATACGCAGTATTTT

d_call: .
j_call: TRBJ1-3
v_call: TRBV6-5
clone_size: .
cdr3_aa: CASSVRGSGNTIYF
cdr3_nt: TGTGCCAGCAGTGTAAGGGGCTCTGGAAACACCATATATTTT

d_call: .
j_call: TRBJ1-2
v_call: TRBV7-9
clone_size: .
cdr3_aa: CASSLHTGGYTF
cdr3_nt: TGTGCCAGCAGCCTCCATACCGGGGGCTACACCTTC

d_call: TRBD1
j_call: TRBJ1-4
v_call: TRBV9
clone_size: few
cdr3_aa: CASSPRLSPGGGRELFF
cdr3_nt: TGTGCCAGCAGCCCCCGTCTATCCCCAGGGGGAGGAAGGGAACTGTTTTTT

d_call: .
j_call: TRBJ1-2
v_call: TRBV28
clone_size: .
cdr3_aa: CASSAGYHGYTF
cdr3_nt: TGTGCCAGCAGCGCGGGGTACCATGGCTACACCTTC

d_call: .
j_call: TRBJ2-7
v_call: TRBV5-1
clone_size: once
cdr3_aa: CASSLESKEVDEQYF
cdr3_nt: TGCGCCAGCAGCTTGGAGTCTAAGGAGGTTGACGAGCAGTACTTC

d_call: .
j_call: TRBJ1-3
v_call: TRBV9
clone_size: .
cdr3_aa: CASSGQPGSSGNTIYF
cdr3_nt: TGTGCCAGCAGCGGACAACCCGGGAGCTCTGGAAACACCATATATTTT

d_call: TRBD1
j_call: TRBJ1-6
v_call: TRBV7-3
clone_size: few
cdr3_aa: CASSLGTGGISPLHF
cdr3_nt: TGTGCCAGCAGCTTGGGGACAGGGGGCATTTCACCCCTCCACTTT

d_call: TRBD1
j_call: TRBJ1-1
v_call: TRBV5-6
clone_size: .
cdr3_aa: CASSLGGQGITEAFF
cdr3_nt: TGTGCCAGCAGCTTGGGGGGACAGGGAATCACTGAAGCTTTCTTT

d_call: .
j_call: TRBJ1-1
v_call: TRBV5-4
clone_size: .
cdr3_aa: CASSSPDKGGHAEAFF
cdr3_nt: TGTGCCAGCAGCTCCCCCGACAAGGGAGGACATGCTGAGGCTTTCTTT

d_call: TRBD1
j_call: TRBJ1-2
v_call: TRBV5-1
clone_size: few
cdr3_aa: CASSTGGQGYTF
cdr3_nt: TGCGCCAGCAGTACAGGGGGACAGGGCTACACCTTC

d_call: .
j_call: TRBJ2-2
v_call: TRBV7-8
clone_size: .
cdr3_aa: CASRIGGRSTGELFF
cdr3_nt: TGTGCCAGCAGGATCGGGGGGCGGAGCACCGGGGAGCTGTTTTTT

d_call: .
j_call: TRBJ2-5
v_call: TRBV18
clone_size: .
cdr3_aa: CASSPTGWRETQYF
cdr3_nt: TGTGCCAGCTCACCGACCGGGTGGCGAGAGACCCAGTACTTC

d_call: .
j_call: TRBJ1-2
v_call: TRBV4-1
clone_size: .
cdr3_aa: CASSQVSTNYGYTF
cdr3_nt: TGCGCCAGCAGCCAGGTTTCTACTAACTATGGCTACACCTTC

d_call: .
j_call: TRBJ2-7
v_call: TRBV27
clone_size: .
cdr3_aa: CASSFWGETYEQYF
cdr3_nt: TGTGCCAGCAGTTTTTGGGGGGAAACCTACGAGCAGTACTTC

d_call: .
j_call: TRBJ2-7
v_call: TRBV2
clone_size: few
cdr3_aa: CASSSSSYEQYF
cdr3_nt: TGTGCCAGCAGTTCCTCCTCCTACGAGCAGTACTTC

d_call: .
j_call: TRBJ2-7
v_call: TRBV7-2
clone_size: .
cdr3_aa: CASSLVGLTYEQYF
cdr3_nt: TGTGCCAGCAGCTTAGTGGGCCTTACCTACGAGCAGTACTTC

d_call: TRBD2
j_call: TRBJ2-6
v_call: TRBV9
clone_size: .
cdr3_aa: CASSTPGWGGSGANVLTF
cdr3_nt: TGTGCCAGCAGCACCCCAGGGTGGGGGGGCTCTGGGGCCAACGTCCTGACTTTC

d_call: .
j_call: TRBJ1-6
v_call: TRBV5-4
clone_size: .
cdr3_aa: CASSPSVDAPLHF
cdr3_nt: TGTGCCAGCAGCCCTTCAGTCGATGCACCCCTCCACTTT

d_call: TRBD2
j_call: TRBJ2-1
v_call: TRBV10-1
clone_size: .
cdr3_aa: CASSGSGVLEYNEQFF
cdr3_nt: TGCGCCAGCAGTGGGAGCGGGGTCTTGGAATACAATGAGCAGTTCTTC

d_call: TRBD1
j_call: TRBJ2-7
v_call: TRBV5-4
clone_size: .
cdr3_aa: CASSRDRALYEQYF
cdr3_nt: TGTGCCAGCAGCAGAGACAGGGCCCTCTACGAGCAGTACTTC

d_call: TRBD1
j_call: TRBJ2-5
v_call: TRBV5-4
clone_size: .
cdr3_aa: CAFLRQGRETQYF
cdr3_nt: TGTGCGTTCCTACGACAGGGGCGTGAGACCCAGTACTTC

d_call: TRBD1
j_call: TRBJ1-2
v_call: TRBV6-5
clone_size: .
cdr3_aa: CASNNRGYGYTF
cdr3_nt: TGTGCCAGCAACAACAGGGGTTATGGCTACACCTTC

d_call: TRBD1
j_call: TRBJ1-2
v_call: TRBV5-4
clone_size: .
cdr3_aa: CASSFRGQGFYGYTF
cdr3_nt: TGTGCCAGCAGCTTCCGGGGACAGGGATTCTATGGCTACACCTTC

d_call: TRBD1
j_call: TRBJ2-7
v_call: TRBV18
clone_size: .
cdr3_aa: CASSPQGTASYEQYF
cdr3_nt: TGTGCCAGCTCACCGCAGGGGACAGCCTCCTACGAGCAGTACTTC